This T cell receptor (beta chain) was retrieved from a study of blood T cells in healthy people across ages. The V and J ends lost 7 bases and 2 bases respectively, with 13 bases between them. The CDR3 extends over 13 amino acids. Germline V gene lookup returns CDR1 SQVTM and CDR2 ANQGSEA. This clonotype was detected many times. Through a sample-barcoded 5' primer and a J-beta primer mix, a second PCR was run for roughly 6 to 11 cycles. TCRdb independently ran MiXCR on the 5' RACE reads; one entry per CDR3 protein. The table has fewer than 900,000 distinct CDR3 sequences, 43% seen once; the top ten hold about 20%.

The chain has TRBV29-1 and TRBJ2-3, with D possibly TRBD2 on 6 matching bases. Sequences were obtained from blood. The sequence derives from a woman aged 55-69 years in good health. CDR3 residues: CSDRDLYTDTQYF. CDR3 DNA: TGCAGCGACCGGGACTTATACACAGATACGCAGTATTTT.